These 32 T cell receptor beta chains share one sample of origin, sequenced in a study of blood T cell repertoires in COVID-19. Data came from immunoSEQ multiplex PCR; TCRdb stores just in-frame clones and leaves some out. The data contain some 80,000 clones, over 70% of them singletons. The sequenced material came from peripheral blood. These receptors all come from an older man with acute or convalescent COVID-19.

The chain uses TRBV5-6 and TRBJ1-1; no definite D call. CDR1 is SGHDT, CDR2 YYEEEE, per germline. Trimming took 0 bases from V and 0 from J, leaving 6 bases between them. The CDR3 loop spans 14 amino acids. The CDR3 DNA reads TGTGCCAGCAGCTTGGGAGGATTGAACACTGAAGCTTTCTTT. Translated: CASSLGGLNTEAFF.

The chain couples TRBV27 to TRBJ1-1, with a weak D call TRBD1 (5 bases). The ends were cut back, 2 bases at V and 1 base at J, with 8 bases in the middle. Germline V gene sequence: CDR1 MNHEY, CDR2 SMNVEV (reference sequence). The CDR3 length is 14 residues. The chain's CDR3 is CASSLQGGNTEAFF. The CDR3 region has the DNA TGTGCCAGCAGTTTACAGGGCGGGAACACTGAAGCTTTCTTT.

CDR3 coding DNA: TGTGCCAGCAGTCCCACGGGACAGGGGGTTTCCGAGCAGTACTTC. Its protein product is CASSPTGQGVSEQYF. This chain connects TRBV6-5 to TRBJ2-7; 11 bases agree with TRBD1. CDR1 is MNHEY, CDR2 SVGAGI, per germline. The CDR3 is 15 residues long. Trimming cost V 5 bases and J 6 bases; bases outside gene matches: 9.

This chain joins TRBV6-1 and TRBJ1-6, with 8 bases fitting TRBD1. The junction had 9 bases not matched to a gene; V was cut back by 3 bases and J by 5 bases. The CDR3 consists of 17 residues. Germline CDR1 MNHNS, CDR2 SASEGT. The CDR3, as DNA: TGTGCCAGCAGTGACCGCAGGGGGCCCCTGGATAATTCACCCCTCCACTTT. It specifies CASSDRRGPLDNSPLHF.

The chain uses TRBV13 and TRBJ1-2, with D possibly matching TRBD1 (5 bases). Germline CDR1 reads PRHDT; CDR2 reads FYEKMQ (reference sequence). The germline V and J ends were trimmed by 0 bases and 3 bases, with 11 bases remaining between them. CDR3 length: 15 residues. CDR3 amino acids: CASSLGQGGDYGYTF. The CDR3 bases are TGTGCCAGCAGCTTAGGCCAGGGAGGGGACTATGGCTACACCTTC.

The gene calls are TRBV6-5 and TRBJ2-5; the match to TRBD1 covers 9 bases. CDR1 and CDR2 (germline): MNHEY, SVGAGI. Trimming removed 11 bases from V and 5 bases from J; junction bases left unmatched: 12. The CDR3 has 14 amino acids. CDR3 sequence reads: CAGGGGQGWETQYF. The CDR3 nucleotides read TGTGCCGGCGGAGGGGGACAGGGATGGGAGACCCAGTACTTC.

The sample holds a few counts of this clone. The V call is TRBV7-9, the J call TRBJ2-7, with D perhaps TRBD2 (7 bases). The germline V gene has CDR1 SEHNR and CDR2 FQNEAQ (reference sequence). CDR3 size: 15 residues. V lost 3 bases to trimming and J lost 4 bases, with 16 bases between them. This CDR3 is CASSFSGGLTYEQYF. CDR3 nucleotides: TGTGCCAGCAGCTTCTCCGGGGGGCTAACGTACGAGCAGTACTTC.

J is TRBJ2-2 and V is TRBV18, with TRBD1 identical over 11 bases. V shed 4 bases and J 5 bases; nucleotides not matched to a gene: 9. The CDR3 contains 17 residues. The germline gives CDR1 KGHSH, CDR2 LQKENI. CDR3: CASSLHPGTGGTGELFF. The DNA of the CDR3 is TGTGCCAGCTCACTCCATCCAGGGACAGGGGGGACCGGGGAGCTGTTTTTT.

The chain uses TRBV6-2 or TRBV6-3 and TRBJ1-1; 8 nucleotides agree with TRBD1. This CDR3 contains 13 residues. The junction had 5 bases not matched to a gene; V was cut back by 5 bases and J by 6 bases. Germline V lookup: CDR1 MNHEY, CDR2 SVGEGT. CDR3 sequence (DNA): TGTGCCAGCAGTACAGGGGGAAGGCCTGAAGCTTTCTTT. Its translation is CASSTGGRPEAFF.

This clone was recorded only once. J is TRBJ1-1 and V is TRBV5-1, with 9 bases identical to TRBD1. CDR3 length equals 14 residues. Per the germline V gene, CDR1 is SGHRS and CDR2 is YFSETQ. The V segment lost 6 bases and the J segment 3 bases; nucleotides outside the gene matches: 6. The CDR3: CASTATGGDTEAFF. The CDR3 nucleotides are TGCGCCAGCACCGCGACAGGGGGGGACACTGAAGCTTTCTTT.

The chain links TRBV19 to TRBJ2-2; 7 nucleotides agree with TRBD1. V was clipped by 8 bases and J by 0 bases; unmatched bases: 3. CDR3 length equals 14 residues. Germline V gives CDR1 LNHDA, CDR2 SQIVND (reference sequence). The CDR3 spells CASEDRANTGELFF. Here the CDR3 DNA reads TGTGCCAGTGAAGACAGGGCGAACACCGGGGAGCTGTTTTTT.

The V and J genes are TRBV6-1 and TRBJ2-2; 10 positions match TRBD1. The CDR3 has 19 amino acids. Trimming cost V 4 bases and J 3 bases; bases outside gene matches: 14. The germline gives CDR1 MNHNS, CDR2 SASEGT. Here the CDR3 DNA reads TGTGCCAGCAGTGCCGATGGGGTGACAGGGGGCGCGGACACCGGGGAGCTGTTTTTT. It is translated as CASSADGVTGGADTGELFF.

The rearrangement joins TRBV11-2 to TRBJ1-2; TRBD1 might be the D (5 bases). Deletions cut 1 base from V and 0 bases from J, with 18 bases between. The CDR3 totals 18 residues. Germline V lookup: CDR1 SGHAT, CDR2 FQNNGV. This chain's CDR3 is CASSLVARGRATNYGYTF. CDR3 nucleotides: TGTGCCAGCAGCTTAGTAGCACGTGGCAGGGCGACTAACTATGGCTACACCTTC.

CDR3 residues: CASSSGTSGASDTQYF. CDR3 in DNA: TGCGCCAGCAGCTCCGGGACTAGCGGGGCCTCAGATACGCAGTATTTT. The genes are TRBV5-1 and TRBJ2-3; 13 bases are a match to TRBD2. Unmatched junction bases numbered 5, after V lost 3 bases and J lost 4 bases. Germline CDR1 reads SGHRS; CDR2 reads YFSETQ. The CDR3 runs to 16 residues.

This clone was observed a single time. The chain employs TRBV5-1 and TRBJ2-3; perhaps TRBD2 as D (6 bases). CDR1 is SGHRS and CDR2 is YFSETQ in the germline V gene. The V end was cut by 4 bases, the J end by 1 base, with 16 bases between. The CDR3 is made up of 16 amino acids. CDR3 amino acids: CASSQLSGGGTDTQYF. CDR3 nucleotides: TGCGCCAGCAGCCAACTCTCCGGGGGTGGCACAGATACGCAGTATTTT.

The rearrangement links TRBV5-1 to TRBJ2-5; possible D gene TRBD1, 5 bases. V gave up 4 bases and J gave up 5 bases, with 9 bases separating them. Germline-derived CDR1 and CDR2 are SGHRS and YFSETQ. This CDR3 has 12 amino acids. The CDR3: CASSQDTETQYF. CDR3 DNA: TGCGCCAGCAGCCAGGACACGGAGACCCAGTACTTC. The whole variable domain, remainder taken from reference TRBV5-1 and TRBJ2-5, is KAGVTQTPRYLIKTRGQQVTLSCSPISGHRSVSWYQQTPGQGLQFLFEYFSETQRNKGNFPGRFSGRQFSNSRSEMNVSTLELGDSALYLCASSQDTETQYFGPGTRLLVL.

A few counts support this clone. V usage is TRBV10-1 and J usage is TRBJ2-3, with 7 bases aligning to TRBD1. V gave up 2 bases and J gave up 1 base; unmatched junction bases: 3. Germline CDR1 and CDR2: WNHNN and SYGVQD (reference sequence). There are 15 residues in the CDR3. Here the CDR3 DNA reads TGCGCCAGCAGTGAGAAAGGGGGCCGCACAGATACGCAGTATTTT. This translates into CASSEKGGRTDTQYF.

This chain connects TRBV19 to TRBJ1-1; TRBD1 is a possible D gene (6 bases). V was shortened by 4 bases and J by 3 bases, with 15 bases between the two germline ends. The CDR3 extends over 15 amino acids. CDR1 and CDR2 from the germline V gene are LNHDA and SQIVND (reference sequence). CDR3 sequence: CASSRQGISYTEAFF. CDR3 DNA: TGTGCCAGTAGTAGGCAGGGGATAAGTTACACTGAAGCTTTCTTT.

The gene calls are TRBV7-8 and TRBJ2-5; 8 bases fit TRBD2. Trimming cost V 6 bases and J 5 bases; bases outside gene matches: 11. This CDR3 comprises 15 residues. Germline CDR1 reads SGHVS; CDR2 reads FQNEAQ. The CDR3 is CASSAVAGGYETQYF. The CDR3 DNA reads as TGTGCCAGCAGTGCGGTGGCGGGGGGATATGAGACCCAGTACTTC.

The CDR3 DNA reads as TGTGCCACCAGCGGAGGACTAGCGGGGCGCCAAGAGACCCAGTACTTC. Translating gives CATSGGLAGRQETQYF. J is TRBJ2-5 and V is TRBV15; 12 nucleotides align to TRBD2. The V and J ends lost 5 bases and 1 base, in that order; junction bases with no gene match: 5. Germline V lookup: CDR1 LNHNV, CDR2 YYDKDF (reference sequence). This CDR3 comprises 16 residues.

The gene calls are TRBV4-1 and TRBJ1-2, with D perhaps matching TRBD1 (5 bases). With 6 bases removed from V and 4 bases from J, the gap between germline ends came to 12 bases. CDR3 size: 13 residues. Germline V gene data show CDR1 as MGHRA and CDR2 as YSYEKL. DNA for the CDR3: TGCGCCAGCAGGGGGGAGGCAACCTATGGCTACACCTTC. Its translation: CASRGEATYGYTF.

A single count supports this clone. The CDR3 nucleotides are TGTGCCAGCAACCCGGGACAGAGGGCCGAGCAGTACTTC. This translates into CASNPGQRAEQYF. The chain carries TRBV5-8 and TRBJ2-7, with 7 bases fitting TRBD1. The CDR3 runs 13 residues. Trimming removed 6 bases from V and 6 bases from J; junction bases left unmatched: 9. From germline, CDR1 is SGHTS and CDR2 YDEGEE.

The chain is built from TRBV11-2 and TRBJ1-2; D may be TRBD1 (6 bases). This CDR3 region has 15 residues. V was shortened by 0 bases and J by 4 bases, with 12 bases between the two germline ends. Looked up from germline, CDR1 is SGHAT and CDR2 is FQNNGV. The CDR3: CASSLDYRDGYGYTF. As DNA, the CDR3 is TGTGCCAGCAGCTTAGATTACAGGGATGGCTATGGCTACACCTTC.

This rearrangement joins TRBV18 to TRBJ2-3; the D is unclear. The length of the CDR3 is 15 residues. Germline V gene data show CDR1 as KGHSH and CDR2 as LQKENI. V was pared by 0 bases and J by 0 bases, with 7 bases between. The CDR3 bases are TGTGCCAGCTCACCACCGAGTCTGAGCACAGATACGCAGTATTTT. Its translation is CASSPPSLSTDTQYF. The whole variable domain, filled in from reference TRBV18 and TRBJ2-3, reads NAGVMQNPRHLVRRRGQEARLRCSPMKGHSHVYWYRQLPEEGLKFMVYLQKENIIDESGMPKERFSAEFPKEGPSILRIQQVVRGDSAAYFCASSPPSLSTDTQYFGPGTRLTVL.

The rearrangement uses TRBV27 and TRBJ2-3, with D hard to call. V lost 3 bases to trimming and J lost 0 bases, with 4 bases between them. Germline V gene data show CDR1 as MNHEY and CDR2 as SMNVEV (reference sequence). CDR3 size: 13 residues. CDR3 amino acids: CASSFQSTDTQYF. CDR3 nucleotides: TGTGCCAGCAGTTTTCAGAGCACAGATACGCAGTATTTT.

This clone occurred a few times. V gene TRBV12-3 or TRBV12-4 combines with J gene TRBJ1-5, with D hard to call. With 5 bases removed from V and 3 bases from J, the gap between germline ends came to 5 bases. This CDR3 has 12 amino acids. The CDR3 region is CASSPINQPQHF. The CDR3 DNA reads TGTGCCAGCAGTCCCATCAATCAGCCCCAGCATTTT.

J is TRBJ2-5 and V is TRBV7-9; a weak D match, TRBD2 (6 bases). The germline V gene encodes CDR1 SEHNR and CDR2 FQNEAQ (reference sequence). V lost 6 bases to trimming and J lost 5 bases, with 10 bases between them. The CDR3 loop spans 12 amino acids. The CDR3 is CASRLSGETQYF. CDR3 in DNA: TGTGCCAGCAGACTTAGCGGTGAGACCCAGTACTTC.

The gene calls are TRBV5-1 and TRBJ1-1; tentatively, D is TRBD1 (5 bases). Germline-derived CDR1 and CDR2 are SGHRS and YFSETQ. The CDR3 covers 13 residues. The V end was cut by 5 bases, the J end by 2 bases, with 10 bases between. The CDR3 nucleotides read TGCGCCAGCAGGGCCGACAGTAACACTGAAGCTTTCTTT. It encodes CASRADSNTEAFF.

The genes are TRBV27 and TRBJ1-1, with 9 bases matching TRBD1. The V gene's germline CDR1 is MNHEY and CDR2 SMNVEV (reference sequence). The CDR3 runs 14 residues. Trimming removed 3 bases from V and 6 bases from J; junction bases left unmatched: 5. The CDR3 nucleotides read TGTGCCAGCAGTTTCTCCAGGACAGGGGCTGAAGCTTTCTTT. Its protein product is CASSFSRTGAEAFF.

The V and J genes are TRBV7-8 and TRBJ1-5; TRBD1 might be the D (6 bases). V was clipped by 0 bases and J by 3 bases, with 9 bases between them. Germline V gene sequence: CDR1 SGHVS, CDR2 FQNEAQ. The CDR3 has 15 residues. For the CDR3, the DNA is TGTGCCAGCAGCTTAGCGAACAGGGTCAATCAGCCCCAGCATTTT. Protein: CASSLANRVNQPQHF.

The chain uses TRBV2 and TRBJ1-2; TRBD1 aligns across 7 bases. CDR3 length equals 13 residues. V was pared by 4 bases and J by 2 bases, with 1 base of the junction left unmatched. CDR1 is SNHLY and CDR2 is FYNNEI in the germline V gene. The DNA of the CDR3 is TGTGCCAGCAGTGTACAGGGGAACTATGGCTACACCTTC. Translation gives CASSVQGNYGYTF.

The V and J genes are TRBV2 and TRBJ1-1; perhaps TRBD1 as D (5 bases). The length of the CDR3 is 12 residues. Germline V CDR1 and CDR2: SNHLY, FYNNEI. Trimming removed 7 bases at V and 7 bases at J, with 13 bases between. In DNA, the CDR3 is TGTGCCAGCACCAATGGGGCAGATGAAGCTTTCTTT. It codes for CASTNGADEAFF.